These T cell receptor beta chains were read from a single sample in a study of blood T cell repertoires in COVID-19. TCRdb keeps only in-frame clones here, not all; method: immunoSEQ multiplex PCR. The sample has roughly 300,000 clones; roughly 88% are singletons. The sequenced material came from peripheral blood. Source of these receptors: a woman between 50 and 59 years old with acute or convalescent COVID-19. The CDR3 runs from the conserved cysteine through the conserved F or W. D genes are given only for firm matches. Expanded clones get a size class; other rows say once, few or many, or leave the size out.

v_gene	j_gene	d_gene	abundance	CDR3nt	CDR3aa
TRBV12-2	TRBJ2-1	NA	NA	TGTGCAAGTCGCTTCAGAGACGCGGGTTTAAATGAGCAGTTCTTC	CASRFRDAGLNEQFF
TRBV5-1	TRBJ2-5	TRBD1	NA	TGCGCCAGCAGCCAACAGACAGGGCAAGAGACCCAGTACTTC	CASSQQTGQETQYF
TRBV9	TRBJ2-1	TRBD1	NA	TGTGCCAGCAGCAAAGCCCCCCGGGACAGAGTCAACAATGAGCAGTTCTTC	CASSKAPRDRVNNEQFF
TRBV6-6	TRBJ2-4	TRBD1	NA	TGTGCCAGCAGGGGACAGGGGGCGATAAAAAACATTCAGTACTTC	CASRGQGAIKNIQYF
TRBV7-8	TRBJ2-1	TRBD2	NA	TGTGCCAGCAGACCGCCCCCCGGGAGCGGGAGCCTCTACAATGAGCAGTTCTTC	CASRPPPGSGSLYNEQFF
TRBV27	TRBJ1-5	TRBD1	few	TGTGCCAGCAGTCACAGGGGTTTTAACAATCAGCCCCAGCATTTT	CASSHRGFNNQPQHF
TRBV28	TRBJ2-3	NA	NA	TGTGCCAGCCAGCGTCGGACATCAGATACGCAGTATTTT	CASQRRTSDTQYF
TRBV9	TRBJ2-2	TRBD2	once	TGTGCCAGCAGCGTACCCCGTCTCGGCGGGAGGAACACCGGGGAGCTGTTTTTT	CASSVPRLGGRNTGELFF
TRBV6-4	TRBJ2-1	TRBD1	once	TGTGCCAGCAGGGACAGGGGGCACCAGTTCTTC	CASRDRGHQFF
TRBV6-5	TRBJ2-2	NA	NA	TGTGCCAGCAGTTACTCGACTCTTCGCACCGGGGAGCTGTTTTTT	CASSYSTLRTGELFF
TRBV18	TRBJ1-4	NA	NA	TGTGCCAGCTCACCAGGCCCCAATGAAAAACTGTTTTTT	CASSPGPNEKLFF
TRBV7-3	TRBJ2-2	TRBD2	NA	TGTGCCAGCAGCTTCGCGACTAGCGGGACCGGGGAGCTGTTTTTT	CASSFATSGTGELFF
TRBV4-1	TRBJ1-1	NA	NA	TGCGCCAGCAGCCCCAGGGACCGGGGGACTGAAGCTTTCTTT	CASSPRDRGTEAFF
TRBV9	TRBJ1-5	NA	NA	TGTGCCAGCAGCGTTCAAGCAGGGAAAAGCAATCAGCCCCAGCATTTT	CASSVQAGKSNQPQHF
TRBV5-4	TRBJ1-6	TRBD1	NA	TGTGCCAGCAGCTTGGGGACAGGAGGATATTCACCCCTCCACTTT	CASSLGTGGYSPLHF
TRBV5-1	TRBJ2-1	TRBD2	NA	TGCGCCAGCAGCTTGGTGGCGGGAGGTCTCTACAATGAGCAGTTCTTC	CASSLVAGGLYNEQFF
TRBV7-2	TRBJ2-6	TRBD1	NA	TGTGCCAGCAGACCTGGGACAGGGGAACTTTCTGGGGCCAACGTCCTGACTTTC	CASRPGTGELSGANVLTF
TRBV6-1	TRBJ2-7	NA	NA	TGTGCCAGCAGTGAGAGGATTTCCTACGAGCAGTACTTC	CASSERISYEQYF
TRBV12-5	TRBJ2-5	TRBD1	NA	TGTGCTAGTGGATCTAGGGTTGGGACAGGCCCGGACTTC	CASGSRVGTGPDF
TRBV28	TRBJ1-1	NA	NA	TGTGCCAGCAACATCGACAGTAACACTGAAGCTTTCTTT	CASNIDSNTEAFF
TRBV5-4	TRBJ1-5	TRBD1	once	TGTGCCAGCAGCTCGTGGACAGGGGGGGTCAATCAGCCCCAGCATTTT	CASSSWTGGVNQPQHF
TRBV27	TRBJ1-1	NA	NA	TGTGCCAGCAGTTTAGGGACGGGGGGTCACACTGAAGCTTTCTTT	CASSLGTGGHTEAFF